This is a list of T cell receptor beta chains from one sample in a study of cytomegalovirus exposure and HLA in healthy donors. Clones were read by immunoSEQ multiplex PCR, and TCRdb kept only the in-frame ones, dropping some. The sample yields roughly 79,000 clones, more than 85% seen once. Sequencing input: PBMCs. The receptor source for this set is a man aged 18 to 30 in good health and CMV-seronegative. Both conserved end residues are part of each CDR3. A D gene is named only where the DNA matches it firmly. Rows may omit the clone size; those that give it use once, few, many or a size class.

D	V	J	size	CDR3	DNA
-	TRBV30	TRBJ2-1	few	CAWLADRSYNEQFF	TGTGCCTGGTTAGCAGACCGCTCCTACAATGAGCAGTTCTTC
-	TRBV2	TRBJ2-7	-	CASRRVPPYEQYF	TGTGCCAGCAGGCGTGTTCCCCCCTACGAGCAGTACTTC
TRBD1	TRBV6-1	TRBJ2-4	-	CASSDQQGARAKNIQYF	TGTGCCAGCAGTGATCAACAGGGGGCGCGAGCCAAAAACATTCAGTACTTC
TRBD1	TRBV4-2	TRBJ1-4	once	CATIQGEGGREKLFF	TGTGCCACCATTCAGGGGGAAGGGGGCCGCGAAAAACTGTTTTTT
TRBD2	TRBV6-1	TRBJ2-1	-	CASSEGSWTRYNEQFF	TGTGCCAGCAGCGAAGGGAGTTGGACTAGGTACAATGAGCAGTTCTTC
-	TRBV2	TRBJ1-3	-	CASRNSGGSGNTIYF	TGTGCCAGCAGAAACTCGGGTGGCTCTGGAAACACCATATATTTT
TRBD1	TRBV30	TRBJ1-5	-	CAWSPGTGISNQPQHF	TGTGCCTGGAGCCCCGGGACAGGGATTAGCAATCAGCCCCAGCATTTT
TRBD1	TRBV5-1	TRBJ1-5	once	CASSIQGIGQPQHF	TGCGCCAGCAGCATACAGGGGATAGGTCAGCCCCAGCATTTT
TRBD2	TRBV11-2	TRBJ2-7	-	CASSLGEAGISSYEQYF	TGTGCCAGCAGCTTAGGCGAAGCGGGGATTAGCTCCTACGAGCAGTACTTC
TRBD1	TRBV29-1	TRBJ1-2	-	CSVEGGQGIFGGYTF	TGCAGCGTTGAGGGTGGACAGGGAATATTTGGTGGCTACACCTTC
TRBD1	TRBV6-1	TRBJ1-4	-	CASSEDRINEKLFF	TGTGCCAGCAGTGAGGACAGGATAAATGAAAAACTGTTTTTT
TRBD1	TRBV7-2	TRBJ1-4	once	CASSSPDRANEKLFF	TGTGCCAGCAGCTCCCCGGACAGGGCGAATGAAAAACTGTTTTTT
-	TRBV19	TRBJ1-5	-	CASNPTRGGDQPQHF	TGTGCCAGTAACCCCACCAGGGGCGGTGATCAGCCCCAGCATTTT